Following are 6 T cell receptor beta chains from one sample sequenced in a study of blood T cell repertoires in COVID-19. Method: immunoSEQ multiplex PCR; TCRdb's copy keeps in-frame clones and lacks some. The top ten hold around 2% of the sample, which has roughly 160,000 clones, roughly 80% seen once. The sequencing input was peripheral blood. The origin of the receptors is a woman aged 80 or over with acute or convalescent COVID-19.

The chain links TRBV2 to TRBJ1-5; tentative D call: TRBD1 (5 bases). The CDR3 loop spans 17 amino acids. Germline V gene lookup returns CDR1 SNHLY and CDR2 FYNNEI. The V end lost 0 bases, the J end lost 5 bases, and 17 bases lay between the germline ends. CDR3 DNA: TGTGCCAGCAGTGAAGCGCTGGGAGGGGCCGTCCATCAGCCCCAGCATTTT. It encodes CASSEALGGAVHQPQHF.

The V and J genes are TRBV5-1 and TRBJ1-4; weak D call: TRBD1 (6 bases). There are 16 residues in the CDR3. The germline V and J ends were trimmed by 4 bases and 5 bases, with 18 bases remaining between them. Germline V lookup: CDR1 SGHRS, CDR2 YFSETQ. The CDR3 nucleotides read TGCGCCAGCAGCGGGGCCCGACAAGACAGGAATGAAAAACTGTTTTTT. As protein: CASSGARQDRNEKLFF.

This chain links TRBV25-1 with TRBJ1-2; 9 nucleotides match TRBD1. The germline CDR1 and CDR2 sequences are MGHDK and SYGVNS. With V trimmed by 7 bases and J by 8 bases, 8 bases remained unmatched. The CDR3 totals 13 residues. CDR3 sequence (DNA): TGTGCCAGCAACAGGGGGCAAGGGGGAGGCTACACCTTC. Its translation: CASNRGQGGGYTF.

As concerns this clone: One junction end does not reproduce the germline sequence, and a read error may be involved. The CDR3 region is CASREETGLQPQHF. CDR3 coding DNA: TGTGCCAGCAGAGAAGAGACAGGTCTCCAGCCCCAGCATTTT. This chain joins TRBV2 and TRBJ1-5; possibly TRBD1 for D (6 bases). The CDR3 has 14 residues. The germline CDR1 and CDR2 sequences are SNHLY and FYNNEI. Variable domain in full (rest from reference TRBV2 and TRBJ1-5): EPEVTQTPSHQVTQMGQEVILRCVPISNHLYFYWYRQILGQKVEFLVSFYNNEISEKSEIFDDQFSVERPDGSNFTLKIRSTKLEDSAMYFCASREETGLQPQHFGDGTRLSIL.

The chain carries TRBV18 and TRBJ2-2; 8 positions agree with TRBD1. This CDR3 has 14 residues. Losses at the gene ends were 5 bases for V and 3 bases for J; bases not matched to a gene: 2. From germline, CDR1 is KGHSH and CDR2 LQKENI. As DNA, the CDR3 is TGTGCCAGCTCAGGACAGGGATACACCGGGGAGCTGTTTTTT. Its translation: CASSGQGYTGELFF.

The rearrangement links TRBV5-1 to TRBJ2-3; TRBD1 matches at 7 bases. V dropped 5 bases and J dropped 2; count of bases not matched to a gene: 8. The CDR3 covers 15 residues. The germline V gene encodes CDR1 SGHRS and CDR2 YFSETQ. The CDR3 region is CASRLSGTDTDTQYF. CDR3 bases: TGCGCCAGCAGACTTTCCGGGACAGACACAGATACGCAGTATTTT.